This entry features one TCR beta chain sequence. The data are from a study of Tregs in tolerant kidney transplant recipients. The ends lost 1 base at V and 2 bases at J; junction bases unmatched: 10. This CDR3 is 18 amino acids long. Looked up from germline, CDR1 is SGHRS and CDR2 is YFSETQ. Only in-frame clones appear in the TCRdb table, and some are missing; sequencing was by immunoSEQ multiplex PCR. This sample has about 120,000 clones, with roughly 92% found just once. The TCR sequence derives from a human donor in good health. Source material: CD4+ T cells from blood. The V and J genes are TRBV5-1 and TRBJ2-3; 10 bases line up with TRBD2. The CDR3 protein is CASSLQLAGASYTDTQYF. In nucleotides, the CDR3 is TGCGCCAGCAGCTTGCAGCTAGCGGGGGCTTCCTACACAGATACGCAGTATTTT.